The 17 T cell receptor beta chains below all came from one sample that was sequenced in a study of chemoradiotherapy in HPV16-positive cancers. Clones were sequenced by immunoSEQ multiplex PCR, and TCRdb holds only the in-frame ones, with some missing. The sample yields over 10,000 clones, approximately 92% seen once. The sample was blood, taken from a patient who underwent chemoradiotherapy. Every receptor here comes from a human donor with HPV-associated anogenital cancer.

The V and J genes are TRBV6-5 and TRBJ1-4, with D maybe TRBD1 (5 bases). The CDR3 extends over 13 amino acids. Germline-derived CDR1 and CDR2 are MNHEY and SVGAGI. V lost 10 bases and J 0 bases, leaving 9 bases between the germline ends. The CDR3 protein is CATRGPTNEKLFF. CDR3 bases: TGTGCCACCCGGGGCCCAACTAATGAAAAACTGTTTTTT.

This clone was seen once. The chain recombines TRBV6-6 with TRBJ2-7, with D unclear. V dropped 0 bases and J dropped 1 base, with 7 bases sitting between them. Germline V gene sequence: CDR1 MNHNY, CDR2 SVGAGI (reference sequence). The CDR3 is made up of 14 amino acids. In DNA, the CDR3 is TGTGCCAGCAGTTACTCGTCAGAATCCTACGAGCAGTACTTC. This sequence encodes CASSYSSESYEQYF.

J is TRBJ1-4 and V is TRBV15, with D maybe TRBD1 (5 bases). V shed 0 bases and J shed 2 bases, with 10 bases lying between them. This CDR3 spans 16 amino acids. CDR1 and CDR2 (germline): LNHNV, YYDKDF (reference sequence). The CDR3 sequence: CATSRDGGLTNEKLFF. In nucleotides, the CDR3 is TGTGCCACCAGCAGAGATGGGGGTTTGACTAATGAAAAACTGTTTTTT.

This rearrangement joins TRBV29-1 to TRBJ1-2; maybe TRBD1 (5 bases). The ends were cut back, 7 bases at V and 2 bases at J, with 14 bases in the middle. The CDR3 has 13 amino acids. Germline values: CDR1 SQVTM, CDR2 ANQGSEA. CDR3: CSGWGSPNYGYTF. CDR3 coding DNA: TGCAGCGGATGGGGGTCCCCCAACTATGGCTACACCTTC.

This chain joins TRBV11-1 and TRBJ2-7; 7 nucleotides align to TRBD1. V was pared by 6 bases and J by 3 bases, with 8 bases of the junction left unmatched. Germline V lookup: CDR1 SGHAT, CDR2 FQDESV (reference sequence). The CDR3 extends over 14 amino acids. In DNA form, the CDR3 reads TGTGCCAGCAGTCAGGACAGGACATTCTACGAGCAGTACTTC. This encodes CASSQDRTFYEQYF.

The J gene is TRBJ1-6, the V gene TRBV25-1; D is possibly TRBD1 (6 bases). Trimming took off 4 bases at V and 2 bases at J, with 15 bases between the two ends. Germline V CDR1 and CDR2: MGHDK, SYGVNS. The CDR3 is 17 residues long. The CDR3 DNA follows: TGTGCCAGCAGTGCGCAGCTGAACAGGGCCTATAATTCACCCCTCCACTTT. Translating it yields CASSAQLNRAYNSPLHF.

This rearrangement joins TRBV11-2 to TRBJ2-1; D unclear. The CDR3 consists of 16 residues. Per germline, CDR1 SGHAT and CDR2 FQNNGV. Trimming left V 3 bases short and J 2 bases short, with 14 bases between. This chain's CDR3 is CASSFGNSNPYNEQFF. DNA of the CDR3: TGTGCCAGCAGCTTCGGTAACTCGAACCCCTACAATGAGCAGTTCTTC.

The gene calls are TRBV5-1 and TRBJ1-6; TRBD1 is a possible D gene (6 bases). V lost 4 bases, J lost 5 bases, and 16 bases lay in between. CDR1 and CDR2 from the germline V gene are SGHRS and YFSETQ. The CDR3 is 16 amino acids. CDR3 coding DNA: TGCGCCAGCAGCCGAGGGGGGGCAAGGCATAATTCACCCCTCCACTTT. Translated, it gives CASSRGGARHNSPLHF.

This clone came up a few times. This sequence joins TRBV4-2 and TRBJ1-3, with TRBD1 identical over 9 bases. This CDR3 contains 15 residues. Germline CDR1 reads LGHNA; CDR2 reads YNFKEQ. Trimming took 4 bases from V and 3 from J; bases not matched to a gene: 4. The CDR3 region is CASSPQGAYGNTIYF. The CDR3 nucleotides read TGTGCCAGCAGCCCACAGGGGGCTTATGGAAACACCATATATTTT.

The chain recombines TRBV14 with TRBJ2-7, with D unclear. The CDR3 extends over 15 amino acids. Germline V gives CDR1 SGHDN, CDR2 FVKESK. Trimming cost V 3 bases and J 0 bases, with 12 bases left between them. The CDR3 loop reads CASSQMGRSSYEQYF. For the CDR3, the DNA is TGTGCCAGCAGCCAGATGGGCCGTAGCTCCTACGAGCAGTACTTC.

This clone was found a few times. The chain joins TRBV25-1 to TRBJ1-6, with a weak D call TRBD1 (6 bases). Between the trimmed V and J ends, which lost 4 bases and 9 bases, there was a span of 16 bases. Germline V gene data show CDR1 as MGHDK and CDR2 as SYGVNS. The CDR3 runs to 15 residues. The CDR3 DNA reads TGTGCCAGCAGTGCCTCGGGGGGGGGCACTTCACCCCTCCACTTT. Protein: CASSASGGGTSPLHF.

The count of this clone is one. The chain employs TRBV15 and TRBJ1-2; the D gene is possibly TRBD1 (5 bases). The V end lost 1 base, the J end lost 7 bases, and 13 bases lay between the germline ends. Germline lookup yields CDR1 LNHNV and CDR2 YYDKDF (reference sequence). The CDR3 contains 14 residues. The CDR3 is CATSRGEGMVGYTF. CDR3 sequence (DNA): TGTGCCACCAGCAGAGGGGAGGGGATGGTTGGCTACACCTTC. Together with reference TRBV15 and TRBJ1-2, the CDR3 gives the full variable domain: DAMVIQNPRYQVTQFGKPVTLSCSQTLNHNVMYWYQQKSSQAPKLLFHYYDKDFNNEADTPDNFQSRRPNTSFCFLDIRSPGLGDTAMYLCATSRGEGMVGYTFGSGTRLTVV.

V gene TRBV5-1 combines with J gene TRBJ1-4, with 9 bases lining up with TRBD1. J gave up 2 bases and V 0 bases, and 2 bases lay outside the gene matches. Germline V gene sequence: CDR1 SGHRS, CDR2 YFSETQ. The CDR3 runs 16 residues. The chain's CDR3 is CASSLGGTGTNEKLFF. The CDR3 nucleotides read TGCGCCAGCAGCTTGGGAGGGACAGGGACTAATGAAAAACTGTTTTTT. Based on the CDR3 plus reference TRBV5-1 and TRBJ1-4, the full variable domain is KAGVTQTPRYLIKTRGQQVTLSCSPISGHRSVSWYQQTPGQGLQFLFEYFSETQRNKGNFPGRFSGRQFSNSRSEMNVSTLELGDSALYLCASSLGGTGTNEKLFFGSGTQLSVL.

The rearrangement links TRBV7-9 to TRBJ1-1; D uncertain. Germline assignment: CDR1 SEHNR and CDR2 FQNEAQ (reference sequence). The V end lost 1 base, the J end lost 5 bases, and 8 bases lay between the germline ends. This CDR3 is built from 13 residues. The CDR3 DNA follows: TGTGCCAGCAGCTTAGGGGGTTCGACTGAAGCTTTCTTT. Its translation is CASSLGGSTEAFF.

The V call is TRBV9, the J call TRBJ2-5; D may be TRBD1 or TRBD2 (6 bases each). The ends were cut back, 3 bases at V and 4 bases at J, with 7 bases in the middle. The CDR3 is 12 amino acids. The germline V gene encodes CDR1 SGDLS and CDR2 YYNGEE. The CDR3 spells CASSEGGETQYF. The CDR3 DNA sequence: TGTGCCAGCAGCGAGGGGGGAGAGACCCAGTACTTC.

This chain connects TRBV19 to TRBJ2-3; tentatively, D is TRBD2 (6 bases). The V gene's germline CDR1 is LNHDA and CDR2 SQIVND (reference sequence). This CDR3 is built from 14 residues. Trimming cost V 9 bases and J 2 bases, with 15 bases left between them. Written as DNA, the CDR3 is TGTGCCAGGCCTCACGGGGGAACCACAGATACGCAGTATTTT. Its protein product is CARPHGGTTDTQYF.

J is TRBJ2-7 and V is TRBV7-2, with D perhaps TRBD1 (5 bases). The germline V gene encodes CDR1 SGHTA and CDR2 FQGNSA. The V gene lost 5 bases and the J gene lost 2 bases, with 16 bases spanning the gap. The CDR3 contains 15 residues. CDR3 DNA sequence: TGTGCCAGCAGCCCTCTTCCCGGACACCCCTACGAGCAGTACTTC. This translates into CASSPLPGHPYEQYF.